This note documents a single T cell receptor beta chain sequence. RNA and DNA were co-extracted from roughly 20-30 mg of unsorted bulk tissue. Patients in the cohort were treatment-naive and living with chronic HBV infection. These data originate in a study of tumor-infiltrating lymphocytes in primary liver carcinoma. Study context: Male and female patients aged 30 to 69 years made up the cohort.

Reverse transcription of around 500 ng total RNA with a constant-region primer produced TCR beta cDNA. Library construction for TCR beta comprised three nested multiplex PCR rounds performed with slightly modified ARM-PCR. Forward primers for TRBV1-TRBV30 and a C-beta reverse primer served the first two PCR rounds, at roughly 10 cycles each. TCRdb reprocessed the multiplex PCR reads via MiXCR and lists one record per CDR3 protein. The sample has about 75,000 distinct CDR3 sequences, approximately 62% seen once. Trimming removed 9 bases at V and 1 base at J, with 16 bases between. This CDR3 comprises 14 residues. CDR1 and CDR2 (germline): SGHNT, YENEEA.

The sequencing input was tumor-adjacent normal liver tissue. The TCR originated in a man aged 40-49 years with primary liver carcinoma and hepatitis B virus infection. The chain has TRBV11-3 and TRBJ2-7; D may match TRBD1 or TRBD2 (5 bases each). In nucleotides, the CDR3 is TGTGCCAGTCGACAGAGGGTGACTTCCTACGAGCAGTACTTC. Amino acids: CASRQRVTSYEQYF.